The rows below give T cell receptor beta chains drawn from one sample of a study of blood T cells in healthy people across ages. TCRdb redid the calling of the 5' RACE reads with MiXCR, one entry per CDR3 protein. The repertoire includes 600,000 or so distinct CDR3 sequences, around 50% of them detected once, and under 30% sits in the top ten. Input material: blood. These receptors came from a man at least 80 years old in good health. Each CDR3 is given with its conserved first and last residue.

>TRBJ1-5|TRBV6-6
CASRGAGAGKQLQHF
>TRBJ2-7|TRBV15
CATSREGDRSSYEQYF
>TRBJ1-2|TRBV6-5
CASSYSNGGGYTF
>TRBJ2-1|TRBV20-1
CSARHPGRGDNEQFF
>TRBJ2-3|TRBV5-6
CVSSLNRFTDTQYF
>TRBJ1-6|TRBV5-1
CASSLVTDNSPLHF
>TRBJ2-7|TRBV20-1
CSTRDPGRAYEQYF
>TRBJ2-3|TRBV14
CASSTLGTDTQYF
>TRBJ2-6|TRBV5-1
CASSADGNSGANVLTF
>TRBJ1-4|TRBV7-8
CASSLWGSPNEKLFF
>TRBJ2-5|TRBV6-6
CASSYSQRADKETQYF
>TRBJ2-1|TRBV6-2/TRBV6-3
CASSSREPYNEQFF
>TRBJ2-1|TRBV7-2
CASSFSGSLNEQFF
>TRBJ2-5|TRBV7-2
CASSFIAGEETQYF
>TRBJ2-3|TRBV10-3
CAISEERLATDTQYF
>TRBJ2-1|TRBV5-1
CVSTRRVAGEESEQFF
>TRBJ1-6|TRBV5-1
CASSHGQTSSPLHF